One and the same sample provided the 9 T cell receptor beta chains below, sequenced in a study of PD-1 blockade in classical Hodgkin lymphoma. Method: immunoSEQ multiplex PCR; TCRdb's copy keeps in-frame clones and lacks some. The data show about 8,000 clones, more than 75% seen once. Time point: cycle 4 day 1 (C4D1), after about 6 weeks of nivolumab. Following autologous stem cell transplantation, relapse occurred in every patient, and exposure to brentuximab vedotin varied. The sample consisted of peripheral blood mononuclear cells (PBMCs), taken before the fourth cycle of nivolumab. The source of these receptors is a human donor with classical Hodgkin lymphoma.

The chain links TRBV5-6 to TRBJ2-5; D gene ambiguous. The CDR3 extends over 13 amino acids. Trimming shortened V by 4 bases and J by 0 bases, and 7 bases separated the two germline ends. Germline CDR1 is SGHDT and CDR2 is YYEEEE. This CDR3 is CASSIRDQETQYF. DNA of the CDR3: TGTGCCAGCAGCATTCGGGACCAAGAGACCCAGTACTTC. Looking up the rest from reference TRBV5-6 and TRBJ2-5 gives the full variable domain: DAGVTQSPTHLIKTRGQQVTLRCSPKSGHDTVSWYQQALGQGPQFIFQYYEEEERQRGNFPDRFSGHQFPNYSSELNVNALLLGDSALYLCASSIRDQETQYFGPGTRLLVL.

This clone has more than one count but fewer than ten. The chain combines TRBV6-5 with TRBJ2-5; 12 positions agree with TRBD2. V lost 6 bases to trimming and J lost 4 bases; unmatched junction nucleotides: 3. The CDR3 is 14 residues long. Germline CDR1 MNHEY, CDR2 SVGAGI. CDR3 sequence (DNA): TGTGCCAGCAGCAGACTAGCGGGAGTAGAGACCCAGTACTTC. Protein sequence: CASSRLAGVETQYF.

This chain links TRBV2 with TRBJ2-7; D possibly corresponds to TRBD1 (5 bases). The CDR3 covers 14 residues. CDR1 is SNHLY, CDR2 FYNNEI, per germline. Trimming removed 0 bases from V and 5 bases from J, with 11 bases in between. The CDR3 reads CASSEAGRAHEQYF. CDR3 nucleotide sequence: TGTGCCAGCAGTGAAGCCGGCAGGGCCCACGAGCAGTACTTC.

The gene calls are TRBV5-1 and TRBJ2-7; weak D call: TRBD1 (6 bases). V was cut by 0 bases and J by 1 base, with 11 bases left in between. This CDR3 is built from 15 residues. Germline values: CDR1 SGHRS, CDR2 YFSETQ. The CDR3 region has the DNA TGCGCCAGCAGCTTGGGTGGGGGCGCATCCTACGAGCAGTACTTC. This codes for CASSLGGGASYEQYF. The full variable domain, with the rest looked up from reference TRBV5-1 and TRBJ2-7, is KAGVTQTPRYLIKTRGQQVTLSCSPISGHRSVSWYQQTPGQGLQFLFEYFSETQRNKGNFPGRFSGRQFSNSRSEMNVSTLELGDSALYLCASSLGGGASYEQYFGPGTRLTVT.

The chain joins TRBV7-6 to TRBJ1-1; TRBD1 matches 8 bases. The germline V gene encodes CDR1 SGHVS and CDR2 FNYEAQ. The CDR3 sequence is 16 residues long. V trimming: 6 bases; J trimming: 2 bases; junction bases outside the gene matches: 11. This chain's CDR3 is CASSQTQGAKNTEAFF. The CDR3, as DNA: TGTGCCAGCAGTCAAACGCAGGGGGCCAAAAACACTGAAGCTTTCTTT.

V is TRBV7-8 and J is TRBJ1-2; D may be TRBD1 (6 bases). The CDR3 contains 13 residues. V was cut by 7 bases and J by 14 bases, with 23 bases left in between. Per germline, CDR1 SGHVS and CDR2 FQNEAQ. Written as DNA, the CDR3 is TGTGCCAGCAACCCTTGGGGGGCCGCCGGCTTAACCTTC. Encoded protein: CASNPWGAAGLTF.

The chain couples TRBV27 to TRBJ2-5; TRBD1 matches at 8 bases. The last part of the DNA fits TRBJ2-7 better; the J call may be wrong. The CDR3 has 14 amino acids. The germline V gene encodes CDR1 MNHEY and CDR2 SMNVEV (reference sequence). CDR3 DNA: TGTGCCAGCAGTTCTGGACAGGGTATCCACGAGCAGTACTTC. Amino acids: CASSSGQGIHEQYF.

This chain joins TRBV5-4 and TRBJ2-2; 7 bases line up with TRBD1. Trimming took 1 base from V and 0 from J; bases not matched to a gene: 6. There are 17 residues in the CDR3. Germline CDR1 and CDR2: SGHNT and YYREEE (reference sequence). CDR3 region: CASSLSPGGSNTGELFF. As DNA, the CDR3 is TGTGCCAGCAGCTTGTCCCCAGGGGGTTCGAACACCGGGGAGCTGTTTTTT.

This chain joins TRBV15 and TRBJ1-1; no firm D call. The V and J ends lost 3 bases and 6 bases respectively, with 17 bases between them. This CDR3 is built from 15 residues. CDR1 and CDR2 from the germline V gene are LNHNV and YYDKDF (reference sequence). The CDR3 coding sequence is TGTGCCACCAGCAGGGGTAGGACCTCGGACGCTGAAGCTTTCTTT. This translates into CATSRGRTSDAEAFF.